The source of this T cell receptor beta chain is a study of tumor-infiltrating lymphocytes in localized non-small cell lung cancer. Findings and caveats of the study: No link was found between tumor T-cell fraction and recurrence-free survival.

A word on this clone: Its antigen is undetermined.

Trimming removed 7 bases from V and 2 bases from J, with 14 bases in between. Germline V gene sequence: CDR1 SGHAT, CDR2 FQNNGV. CDR3 size: 14 residues. The protocol was immunoSEQ multiplex PCR, while the TCRdb copy is restricted to in-frame clones and leaves out a portion. The top ten hold 5.5% to 7% of the sample, which has under 20,000 clones, over 55% seen once. Sequencing was performed on lung tumor tissue. The clonotype was recovered from a human donor with non-small cell lung cancer. The genes are TRBV11-2 and TRBJ2-5; possibly TRBD1 for D (6 bases). For the CDR3, the DNA is TGTGCCAGCACCCCCGGAGACAGGCAAGAGACCCAGTACTTC. Encoded protein: CASTPGDRQETQYF.